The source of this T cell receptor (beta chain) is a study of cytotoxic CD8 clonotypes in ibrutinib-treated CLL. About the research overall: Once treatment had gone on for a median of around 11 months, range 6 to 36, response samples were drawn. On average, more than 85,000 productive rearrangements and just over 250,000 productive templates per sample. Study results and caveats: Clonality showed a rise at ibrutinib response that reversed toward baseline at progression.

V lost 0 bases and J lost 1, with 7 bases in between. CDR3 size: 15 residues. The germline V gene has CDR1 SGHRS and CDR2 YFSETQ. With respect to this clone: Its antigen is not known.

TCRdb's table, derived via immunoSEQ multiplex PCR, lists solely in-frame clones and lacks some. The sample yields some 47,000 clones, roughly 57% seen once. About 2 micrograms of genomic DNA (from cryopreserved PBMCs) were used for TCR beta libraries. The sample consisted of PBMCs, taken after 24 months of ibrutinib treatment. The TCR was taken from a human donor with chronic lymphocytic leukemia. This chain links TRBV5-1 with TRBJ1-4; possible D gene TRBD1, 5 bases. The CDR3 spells CASSLVGGTNEKLFF. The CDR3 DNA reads TGCGCCAGCAGCTTGGTCGGGGGAACTAATGAAAAACTGTTTTTT.